This T cell receptor (beta chain) was captured in a study of cytomegalovirus exposure and HLA in healthy donors. Findings of the study overall: The authors later found HLA-associated TCR beta chains more clonally expanded than equally common others.

Primers: 60 Vbeta forward and 13 Jbeta reverse. Here immunoSEQ multiplex PCR was the method, and the copy in TCRdb shows in-frame clones only, minus some. Altogether 120,000 to 150,000 clones are present, approximately 72% being singletons, with the ten largest covering approximately 2.1%. As to this clone: Its antigen is not identified.

Germline CDR1 MGHRA, CDR2 YSYEKL. The V end lost 1 base, the J end lost 1 base, and 14 bases lay between the germline ends. The CDR3 contains 16 residues. Input material: PBMCs. This sequence was found in a man between 40 and 49 years old in good health and CMV-seronegative. The chain has TRBV4-1 and TRBJ2-7, with D perhaps TRBD2 (6 bases). CDR3 sequence (DNA): TGCGCCAGCAGCCAAGCCCCTCTAGCGTGGTCCTACGAGCAGTACTTC. Translation: CASSQAPLAWSYEQYF.